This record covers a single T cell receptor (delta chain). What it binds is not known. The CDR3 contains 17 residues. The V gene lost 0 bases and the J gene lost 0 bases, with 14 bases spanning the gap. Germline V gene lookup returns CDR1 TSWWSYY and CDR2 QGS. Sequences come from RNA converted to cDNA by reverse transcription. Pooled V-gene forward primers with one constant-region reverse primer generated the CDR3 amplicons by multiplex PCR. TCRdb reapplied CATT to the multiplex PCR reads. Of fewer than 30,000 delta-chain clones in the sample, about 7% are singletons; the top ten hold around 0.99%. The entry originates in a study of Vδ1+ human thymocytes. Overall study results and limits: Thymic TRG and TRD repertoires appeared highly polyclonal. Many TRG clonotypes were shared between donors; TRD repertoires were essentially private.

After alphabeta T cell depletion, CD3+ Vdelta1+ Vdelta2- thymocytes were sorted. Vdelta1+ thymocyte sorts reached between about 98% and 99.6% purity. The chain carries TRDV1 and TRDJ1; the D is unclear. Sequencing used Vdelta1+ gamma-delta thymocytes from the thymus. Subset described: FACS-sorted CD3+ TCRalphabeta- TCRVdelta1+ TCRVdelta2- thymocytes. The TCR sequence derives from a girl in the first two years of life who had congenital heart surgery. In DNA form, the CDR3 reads TGTGCTCTTGGGGAACTGTACCCTCCCACGTACACCGATAAACTCATCTTT. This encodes CALGELYPPTYTDKLIF.